Following are 6 T cell receptor beta chains from one sample sequenced in a study of CD8+ T cells in alopecia areata. Sequencing used cDNA as its template, made by extracting RNA and reverse transcribing it. The data were produced by immunoSEQ multiplex PCR, yet TCRdb's version contains in-frame clones alone and is incomplete. The repertoire includes fewer than 250,000 clones, 30% to 40% of them detected once, and roughly 0.45% sits in the top ten. Treatment here: oral pan-JAK inhibitor, 5-10 mg twice daily. Here the sequenced sample was CD4+ T cells sorted from blood, taken at roughly week 30, from a patient treated with tofacitinib. The receptors stem from a human donor with alopecia areata.

Only a few counts were recorded for this clone. The CDR3 region is CAWSSQGFNQPQHF. CDR3 DNA: TGTGCCTGGAGTTCTCAGGGGTTCAATCAGCCCCAGCATTTT. V is TRBV30 and J is TRBJ1-5; the D gene is possibly TRBD1 (6 bases). The CDR3 is made up of 14 amino acids. V was cut by 2 bases and J by 3 bases, with 11 bases left in between. Germline CDR1 is GTSNPN and CDR2 is SVGIG (reference sequence).

This clone was found a few times. This sequence joins TRBV29-1 and TRBJ1-3, with TRBD1 identical over 9 bases. The CDR3 has 13 residues. The ends lost 6 bases at V and 3 bases at J; junction bases unmatched: 3. Looked up from germline, CDR1 is SQVTM and CDR2 is ANQGSEA. The CDR3 is CSVLTGGGNTIYF. The CDR3 coding sequence is TGCAGCGTCTTGACAGGGGGTGGAAACACCATATATTTT.

This chain joins TRBV11-2 and TRBJ2-7; 8 bases match TRBD2. V shed 7 bases, J shed 4 bases, and the junction held 15 bases outside the gene matches. The V gene's germline CDR1 is SGHAT and CDR2 FQNNGV. This CDR3 region has 16 residues. This CDR3 is CASTLFMGTSAYEQYF. The CDR3 bases are TGTGCCAGCACTCTATTTATGGGGACTAGTGCGTACGAGCAGTACTTC. Based on the CDR3 plus reference TRBV11-2 and TRBJ2-7, the full variable domain is EAGVAQSPRYKIIEKRQSVAFWCNPISGHATLYWYQQILGQGPKLLIQFQNNGVVDDSQLPKDRFSAERLKGVDSTLKIQPAKLEDSAVYLCASTLFMGTSAYEQYFGPGTRLTVT.

The chain uses TRBV13 and TRBJ2-7, with D hard to call. CDR1 is PRHDT and CDR2 is FYEKMQ in the germline V gene (reference sequence). The V and J ends lost 6 bases and 7 bases respectively, with 22 bases between them. The CDR3 contains 15 residues. DNA for the CDR3: TGTGCCAGCAGAACTCAAGCTCCTATAGTGGGAGAGCAGTACTTC. This sequence encodes CASRTQAPIVGEQYF.

This chain uses TRBV11-2 with TRBJ2-1; either TRBD1 or TRBD2 may supply D (5 bases each). The V and J ends lost 0 bases and 12 bases respectively, with 9 bases between them. This CDR3 region has 12 residues. Germline CDR1 is SGHAT and CDR2 is FQNNGV. DNA of the CDR3: TGTGCCAGCAGCTTAGAGGGGACCCCGCAGTTCTTC. Translation: CASSLEGTPQFF.

The J gene is TRBJ2-7, the V gene TRBV7-6; TRBD1 aligns across 10 bases. Germline CDR1 is SGHVS and CDR2 is FNYEAQ. The V gene end was trimmed by 5 bases and the J gene end by 3 bases; junction bases not matched to a gene: 1. CDR3 size: 13 residues. The CDR3 sequence: CASSRDRGYEQYF. The CDR3, as DNA: TGTGCCAGCAGCCGGGACAGGGGCTACGAGCAGTACTTC. Full variable domain (outside the CDR3, taken from reference TRBV7-6 and TRBJ2-7): GAGVSQSPRYKVTKRGQDVALRCDPISGHVSLYWYRQALGQGPEFLTYFNYEAQQDKSGLPNDRFSAERPEGSISTLTIQRTEQRDSAMYRCASSRDRGYEQYFGPGTRLTVT.